Here is one TCR beta chain with its context. Clones were read by immunoSEQ multiplex PCR, and TCRdb kept only the in-frame ones, dropping some. The top ten hold 0.95% to 1.5% of the sample, which has about 180,000 clones, over 75% seen once. The data were taken from a study of blood T cell repertoires in COVID-19. Whole-study context: Both acute and convalescent COVID-19 samples were obtained from the United States, Italy and Spain. Sample material is recorded as cDNA or gDNA derived from T cells, B-cell-depleted T cells, or PBMCs.

Assignment of participants to cohorts was predicated upon participant-reported clinical history. CDR1 and CDR2 (germline): SGHVS, FNYEAQ. V was pared by 1 base and J by 5 bases, with 2 bases of the junction left unmatched. The CDR3 has 14 amino acids. The chain uses TRBV7-6 and TRBJ2-7; 10 bases are a match to TRBD1. The specimen was PBMCs or T cells enriched from blood (not recorded which). This TCR came from a human donor with acute COVID-19. The donor label of this sample is uncertain. CDR3 DNA sequence: TGTGCCAGCAGCTTAGGACAGGGGGCAGACGAGCAGTACTTC. Its protein product is CASSLGQGADEQYF.